This T cell receptor beta chain appears in the sequencing data of a study of cytomegalovirus exposure and HLA in healthy donors. Overall study findings and caveats: CMV antigen specificity was confirmed in vitro for three CMV-associated chains. Several of the most significant clusters were apparently associated with common viral pathogens in a later analysis. TCR beta sequences reportedly predicted the HLA-A and HLA-B alleles of most subjects accurately.

Donors sampled were nominally healthy, though unrecorded immune exposures were likely. This clone has more than one count but fewer than ten. Antigen unknown. Primers included in the PCR were 60 Vbeta and 13 Jbeta primers. Profiled with immunoSEQ multiplex PCR; TCRdb holds only in-frame clones, not every one. The sample holds approximately 74,000 clones, roughly 80% seen once. The CDR3 covers 15 residues. J gave up 2 bases and V 4 bases, and 6 bases lay outside the gene matches. CDR1 is SGHVS and CDR2 is FQNEAQ in the germline V gene. This receptor was taken from a woman between 25 and 40 years old in good health and CMV-seronegative. The sample taken for sequencing was PBMCs. The V and J genes are TRBV7-8 and TRBJ2-3; 7 bases are a match to TRBD2. This CDR3 is CASSSRSGVTDTQYF. CDR3 DNA sequence: TGTGCCAGCAGCTCAAGAAGCGGGGTCACAGATACGCAGTATTTT.